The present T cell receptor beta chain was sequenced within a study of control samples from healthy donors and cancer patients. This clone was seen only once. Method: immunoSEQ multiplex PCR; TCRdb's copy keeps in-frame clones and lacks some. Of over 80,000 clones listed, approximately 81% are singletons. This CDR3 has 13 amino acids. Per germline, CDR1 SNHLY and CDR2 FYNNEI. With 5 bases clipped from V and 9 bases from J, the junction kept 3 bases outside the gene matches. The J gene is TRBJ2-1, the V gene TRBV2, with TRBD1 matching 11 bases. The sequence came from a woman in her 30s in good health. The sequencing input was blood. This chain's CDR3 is CASSRTGGVEQFF. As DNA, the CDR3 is TGTGCCAGCAGTCGGACAGGGGGCGTTGAGCAGTTCTTC.